This T cell receptor (beta chain) was identified in a study of blood T cell repertoires in COVID-19. Study summary: Sites across the United States, Italy and Spain contributed samples from acute and convalescent COVID-19. Sample material is recorded as cDNA or gDNA derived from T cells, B-cell-depleted T cells, or PBMCs.

Original methodology: Nucleated cell counts were estimated from reference gene primer amplification. The protocol was immunoSEQ multiplex PCR, while the TCRdb copy is restricted to in-frame clones and leaves out a portion. V, J and clone size are those of that table, while D and trimming were read from the DNA. Found here are 130,000 to 150,000 clones, around 87% of them singletons; the top ten hold approximately 6.1%. V shed 2 bases and J shed 4 bases, with 8 bases lying between them. Germline assignment: CDR1 MNHNY and CDR2 SVGAGI (reference sequence). This CDR3 is 13 amino acids long. Sequenced: peripheral blood. The clonotype originates from a man aged 80 or over with acute or convalescent COVID-19. The rearrangement links TRBV6-6 to TRBJ1-2, with D possibly TRBD1 on 5 matching bases. The CDR3 spells CASSYGAPYGYTF. CDR3 sequence (DNA): TGTGCCAGCAGTTACGGGGCCCCCTATGGCTACACCTTC.